This T cell receptor (beta chain) was documented in a study of T cells after yellow fever vaccination. This clonotype was picked up a small number of times. CDR1 is KGHDR and CDR2 is SFDVKD in the germline V gene. The CDR3 covers 15 residues. V dropped 3 bases and J dropped 4; count of bases not matched to a gene: 4. In TCRdb, the 5' RACE reads were re-called with MiXCR into one record per CDR3 protein. The data hold a few hundred thousand distinct CDR3 sequences, with around 10% observed a single time. This TCR derives from a man aged 18 to 29 who received the YFV17D yellow fever vaccine. Sequenced here: PBMCs, sampled on the day of the first yellow fever vaccination. The V call is TRBV24-1, the J call TRBJ2-2; 7 nucleotides match TRBD1. CDR3 in DNA: TGTGCCACCAGTGATGGGACAGCCTTCACCGGGGAGCTGTTTTTT. Its translation is CATSDGTAFTGELFF.